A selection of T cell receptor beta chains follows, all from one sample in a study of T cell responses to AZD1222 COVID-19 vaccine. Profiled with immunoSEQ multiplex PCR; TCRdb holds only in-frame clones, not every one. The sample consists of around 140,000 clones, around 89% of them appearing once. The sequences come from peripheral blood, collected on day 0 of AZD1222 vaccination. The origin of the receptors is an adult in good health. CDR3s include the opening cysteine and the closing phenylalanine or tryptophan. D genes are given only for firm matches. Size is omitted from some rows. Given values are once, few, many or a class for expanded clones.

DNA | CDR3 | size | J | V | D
TGTGCCAGCAGCGTAGACGGGCCGTCCTACAATGAGCAGTTCTTC | CASSVDGPSYNEQFF | NA | TRBJ2-1 | TRBV9 | NA
TGCAGCCTTCGGGGCTCCTACGAGCAGTACTTC | CSLRGSYEQYF | NA | TRBJ2-7 | TRBV29-1 | NA
TGTGCCAGCAGCCAAGTTGGCCGCAAGGCTTTCTTT | CASSQVGRKAFF | NA | TRBJ1-1 | TRBV3-1/TRBV3-2 | NA
TGTGCTAGTGGTTCCCCCGCGGACAGGGAGCTCTATGGCTACACCTTC | CASGSPADRELYGYTF | NA | TRBJ1-2 | TRBV12-5 | TRBD1
TGTGCCAGCAGCCAAGTCGGTGCAGAGACCCAGTACTTC | CASSQVGAETQYF | NA | TRBJ2-5 | TRBV4-2 | NA
TGCGCCAGCAGTGCGGTAGCGGAGCTGATGAGGGAGCAGTACTTC | CASSAVAELMREQYF | few | TRBJ2-7 | TRBV10-1 | NA
TGCGCCAGCAGCTCGCAGACTAGCGGGAGGGCCCGTACGCAGTATTTT | CASSSQTSGRARTQYF | NA | TRBJ2-3 | TRBV5-1 | TRBD2
TGTGCCAGCACCCCAGCCCCAGCTGAGACCCAGTACTTC | CASTPAPAETQYF | NA | TRBJ2-5 | TRBV7-2 | NA
TGTGCCAGCAGCTATAATCCCTGGGGGTCCTCTGCCCATCCGTACTTC | CASSYNPWGSSAHPYF | NA | TRBJ2-7 | TRBV7-9 | NA
TGTGCCAGCAGCTTAGGCGGTCCCCTAGAGGCCTACGAGCAGTACTTC | CASSLGGPLEAYEQYF | NA | TRBJ2-7 | TRBV7-2 | NA
TGTGCCAGAAGCCCGGCTCGTCTAGCGGACCTAGCCAAAAACATTCAGTACTTC | CARSPARLADLAKNIQYF | NA | TRBJ2-4 | TRBV5-3 | TRBD2
TGTGCCAGCAGTCTTTCGATCTCTGGAAACACCATATATTTT | CASSLSISGNTIYF | NA | TRBJ1-3 | TRBV6-5 | NA
TGCAGCGCCGAATCCGGGGCTGATACGCAGTATTTT | CSAESGADTQYF | NA | TRBJ2-3 | TRBV29-1 | NA
TGTGCCAGCAGCCGTGGGAGCAATCAGCCCCAGCATTTT | CASSRGSNQPQHF | NA | TRBJ1-5 | TRBV7-8 | NA
TGTGCCAGTAGTTCAGGGGGTGGAGTCTCCCCCACTGAAGCTTTCTTT | CASSSGGGVSPTEAFF | NA | TRBJ1-1 | TRBV19 | TRBD1
TGTGCCAGCATCCCCCACCCCCCCCCAGGCAGAACCGAGCAGTACTTC | CASIPHPPPGRTEQYF | NA | TRBJ2-7 | TRBV28 | NA
TGCGCCAGCAGTGAGTCTTCGGGGGCTGCTAATTCACCCCTCCACTTT | CASSESSGAANSPLHF | NA | TRBJ1-6 | TRBV10-2 | NA
TGTGCCAGCAGCTTAGGGCCCCCAGGTGGCTACACCTTC | CASSLGPPGGYTF | NA | TRBJ1-2 | TRBV7-2 | NA
TGTGCCAGCAGGAGACAGGGCCCCATATATTTT | CASRRQGPIYF | NA | TRBJ1-3 | TRBV12-3/TRBV12-4 | TRBD1
TGCGCCAGCAGCTTGGGGCAGGGGGTCGGTGAAAAACTGTTTTTT | CASSLGQGVGEKLFF | NA | TRBJ1-4 | TRBV5-1 | TRBD1
TGTGCCAGTACTACCCCCGGGTCTGGAAACACCATATATTTT | CASTTPGSGNTIYF | NA | TRBJ1-3 | TRBV19 | NA
TGTGCCAGCAGTTTCGGCGGGAGGCCTCCCAATGAGCAGTTCTTC | CASSFGGRPPNEQFF | NA | TRBJ2-1 | TRBV28 | TRBD2
TGTGCCAGTACCCCCAGGGGCCCCTACGAAAAACTGTTTTTT | CASTPRGPYEKLFF | NA | TRBJ1-4 | TRBV6-5 | NA
TGTGCCAGCAGTTACCAGTCCATGAACACTGAAGCTTTCTTT | CASSYQSMNTEAFF | NA | TRBJ1-1 | TRBV6-2/TRBV6-3 | NA
TGTGCCAGTAGTAGGACAGGCCCTTATGGCTACACCTTC | CASSRTGPYGYTF | once | TRBJ1-2 | TRBV19 | TRBD1
TGCGCCAGCAGCTTGGCCCCCTCGGGGACAGGGATGAACACTGAAGCTTTCTTT | CASSLAPSGTGMNTEAFF | NA | TRBJ1-1 | TRBV5-1 | TRBD1
TGTGCCAGCAGTTCCCCGGACAGGGGTTATTCACCCCTCCACTTT | CASSSPDRGYSPLHF | NA | TRBJ1-6 | TRBV6-5 | TRBD1
TGTGCCAGCAGCCAAGTTGGGTTAGCGGGAAACAATGAGCAGTTCTTC | CASSQVGLAGNNEQFF | NA | TRBJ2-1 | TRBV3-1/TRBV3-2 | TRBD2
TGTGCCAGTAGTGGTGACCGGATCACGCTCTATAGCAATCAGCCCCAGCATTTT | CASSGDRITLYSNQPQHF | NA | TRBJ1-5 | TRBV19 | NA
TGTGCCAGCAGCCAAGAAGGCAGCGCCTCTGGGGCCAACGTCCTGACTTTC | CASSQEGSASGANVLTF | many | TRBJ2-6 | TRBV4-2 | NA
TGTGCCAGCAGGGATTTCAATTCACCCCTCCACTTT | CASRDFNSPLHF | NA | TRBJ1-6 | TRBV27 | NA
TGTGCTAGTGGCCGGGGGCTGTACACTGAAGCTTTCTTT | CASGRGLYTEAFF | NA | TRBJ1-1 | TRBV12-5 | NA
TGTGCCAGCAGTTTAACAGAGACCAATCAGCCCCAGCATTTT | CASSLTETNQPQHF | NA | TRBJ1-5 | TRBV28 | NA
TGTGCCAGCAGCCCTCACAGGGGGAGGAGGGATGAGCAGTTCTTC | CASSPHRGRRDEQFF | few | TRBJ2-1 | TRBV7-2 | TRBD1
TGTGCCAGCAGCTTAGCAGGGATCGGCTATGGCTACACCTTC | CASSLAGIGYGYTF | NA | TRBJ1-2 | TRBV7-8 | NA
TGTGCCAGCAGCCAAGATAGGCTATCGGACGAGCAGTACTTC | CASSQDRLSDEQYF | NA | TRBJ2-7 | TRBV4-2 | NA
TGTGCCAGCAGTTATGGACCTGGGGCCAACGTCCTGACTTTC | CASSYGPGANVLTF | once | TRBJ2-6 | TRBV6-2/TRBV6-3 | NA
TGTGCCAGCAGCTCCCGACAGGGGGGCAATGAGCAGTTCTTC | CASSSRQGGNEQFF | NA | TRBJ2-1 | TRBV3-1/TRBV3-2 | TRBD1
TGTGCCAGTAGTATGATTAGCGGGAGCCGCGAGACCCAGTACTTC | CASSMISGSRETQYF | NA | TRBJ2-5 | TRBV19 | TRBD2
TGTGCCAGCAGTTTAACCGGGGTGGGGGACTATGGCTACACCTTC | CASSLTGVGDYGYTF | NA | TRBJ1-2 | TRBV28 | NA
TGCGCCAGCAGCATACAGGGGGCTTGGGCAGATACGCAGTATTTT | CASSIQGAWADTQYF | NA | TRBJ2-3 | TRBV5-1 | TRBD1
TGTGCCAGCAGTTTGACACACACAGATACGCAGTATTTT | CASSLTHTDTQYF | NA | TRBJ2-3 | TRBV12-3/TRBV12-4 | NA
TGTGCCAGCAGCTTAGCCATACTCACGGGCAGGGCCTACGAGCAGTACTTC | CASSLAILTGRAYEQYF | NA | TRBJ2-7 | TRBV7-2 | NA
TGTGCCAGCAGTGGCAGGGAGGGTCAGCCCCAGCATTTT | CASSGREGQPQHF | once | TRBJ1-5 | TRBV6-2/TRBV6-3 | NA
TGCGCCAGCAGCCTGCCGGGACTAGCGGGAGCTCTTGAGCAGTTCTTC | CASSLPGLAGALEQFF | NA | TRBJ2-1 | TRBV5-1 | TRBD2
TGTGCCAGTAGTATCCAGACAGGGGAAAATCAGCCCCAGCATTTT | CASSIQTGENQPQHF | NA | TRBJ1-5 | TRBV19 | TRBD1
TGTGCCAGCAGCTTAGCGTTCCTCTCGGGACAGGGAACTTTCTTT | CASSLAFLSGQGTFF | NA | TRBJ1-1 | TRBV7-8 | TRBD1
TGTGCCAGCAGCTTAGCGGTCAGACAGGGGCTCTCGAGAGCGAATGAGCAGTTCTTC | CASSLAVRQGLSRANEQFF | NA | TRBJ2-1 | TRBV7-6 | TRBD1
TGTGCCAGCAGCTTAGCCTCAGGGGGCTCAATCTACGAGCAGTACTTC | CASSLASGGSIYEQYF | NA | TRBJ2-7 | TRBV7-2 | TRBD1
TGTGCCAGCAGTTTGCGGGGCAGGGGTGAAAACACCATATATTTT | CASSLRGRGENTIYF | few | TRBJ1-3 | TRBV28 | NA
TGTGCCAGCAGCCAAGGGTCTAGCGGGAGGCCTAACACAGATACGCAGTATTTT | CASSQGSSGRPNTDTQYF | once | TRBJ2-3 | TRBV4-2 | TRBD2